The clone carrying this TCR beta chain was detected many times. This sample is drawn from a study of T-cell reconstitution after alpha-beta-depleted transplantation in children. Using unique molecular identifiers, the investigators prepared the TCRbeta library. MiXCR, run by TCRdb on the PCR reads, gives a single entry per CDR3 protein. The sample has some 200,000 distinct CDR3 sequences, 7.5% to 10% seen once; the top ten hold less than 6%. The CDR3 sequence is 15 residues long. CDR1 and CDR2 from the germline V gene are SGHKS and YYEKEE (reference sequence). Trimming removed 1 base from V and 3 bases from J, with 14 bases in between.

Material: PBMCs from the stem cell graft donor, obtained from the stem cell graft. The receptor was isolated from a human donor who donated a stem cell graft to a child with SCID. The genes are TRBV5-5 and TRBJ2-7; no definite D call. The CDR3 spells CASSLLSRPDYEQYF. The CDR3 coding sequence is TGTGCCAGCAGCTTGCTTTCCAGGCCTGACTACGAGCAGTACTTC. The full variable domain, completed using reference TRBV5-5 and TRBJ2-7, is DAGVTQSPTHLIKTRGQQVTLRCSPISGHKSVSWYQQVLGQGPQFIFQYYEKEERGRGNFPDRFSARQFPNYSSELNVNALLLGDSALYLCASSLLSRPDYEQYFGPGTRLTVT.